A selection of T cell receptor beta chains follows, all from one sample in a study of response to subunit inactivated influenza vaccine. TCRdb called the RT-PCR reads again in MiXCR, with one record for every CDR3 protein. This sample has 800,000 or so distinct CDR3 sequences, with 21% found just once. The starting material was PBMCs from blood, obtained 4 to 6 days after vaccination. Source of these receptors: a man in his forties or fifties who received an inactivated influenza vaccine. Both conserved end residues are part of each CDR3. D genes are given only for firm matches. Clone size is stated in some rows and not others, as once, few, many or a class when expanded.

d_call	clone_size	v_call	j_call	cdr3_nt	cdr3_aa
.	.	TRBV18	TRBJ2-7	TGTGCCAGCTCACCCCGGCAGAACTCCTACGAGCAGTACTTC	CASSPRQNSYEQYF
.	.	TRBV20-1	TRBJ1-1	TGCAGTGCTAGAGGGGGAAGGGGCACTGAAGCTTTCTTT	CSARGGRGTEAFF
TRBD1	.	TRBV5-1	TRBJ2-5	TGCGCCAGCAGTTCTGGACAGGGGGCCCCAGGAGAGACCCAGTACTTC	CASSSGQGAPGETQYF
.	.	TRBV5-1	TRBJ2-5	TGCGCCAGCAGCTTGGGGCCCATCCGTCAAGAGACCCAGTACTTC	CASSLGPIRQETQYF
.	few	TRBV19	TRBJ1-2	TGTGCCAGTAGTATGGCCGACAGATACTATGGCTACACCTTC	CASSMADRYYGYTF
TRBD2	.	TRBV5-1	TRBJ2-1	TGCGCCAGCAGCTTGGTTAGCGGGAGGGCCGGAAGAAATGAGCAGTTCTTC	CASSLVSGRAGRNEQFF
TRBD2	few	TRBV5-8	TRBJ2-7	TGTGCCAGCAGCCTGACTGGACTAGCGGGAGGGTACGAGCAGTACTTC	CASSLTGLAGGYEQYF
TRBD2	.	TRBV5-1	TRBJ2-2	TGCGCCAGCAGCTTGGCTCTAGCGGGGACTGGGGAGCTGTTTTTT	CASSLALAGTGELFF
.	.	TRBV19	TRBJ2-7	TGTGCCAGTAGTGCCCCGGGACCCTACGAGCAGTACTTC	CASSAPGPYEQYF
.	few	TRBV7-2	TRBJ2-2	TGTGCCAGCAGCTCAATGTACACCGGGGAGCTGTTTTTT	CASSSMYTGELFF
.	few	TRBV4-1	TRBJ2-2	TGCGCCAGCAGCCAAGAACTACCCCGTTCGAACACCGGGGAGCTGTTTTTT	CASSQELPRSNTGELFF
.	.	TRBV12-3/TRBV12-4	TRBJ1-1	TGTGCCAGCAGCCGGGTGCTGTGGGAGAACACTGAAGCTTTCTTT	CASSRVLWENTEAFF
.	.	TRBV7-2	TRBJ2-1	TGTGCCAGCAGCTTAAGGAGTGGGGAGTACAATGAGCAGTTCTTC	CASSLRSGEYNEQFF
.	few	TRBV12-3/TRBV12-4	TRBJ1-2	TGTGCCAGCAGCGGATGGGAGGGTGGGAGTGGCTACACCTTC	CASSGWEGGSGYTF
.	.	TRBV5-5	TRBJ2-5	TGTGCCAGCAGCTTGGGGCGGGGGACTAGCCCAGGGGGCGAGACCCAGTACTTC	CASSLGRGTSPGGETQYF
TRBD2	.	TRBV20-1	TRBJ2-3	TGCAGTGCTAGACTAGCGGGAGGGTCAGATACGCAGTATTTT	CSARLAGGSDTQYF
.	few	TRBV6-2/TRBV6-3	TRBJ2-1	TGTGCCAGCAGTTACGCGGTAGGTGAGCAGTTCTTC	CASSYAVGEQFF
TRBD2	.	TRBV7-9	TRBJ2-2	TGTGCCAGCAGTTCAGCGGGAGGAGGCACCGGGGAGCTGTTTTTT	CASSSAGGGTGELFF